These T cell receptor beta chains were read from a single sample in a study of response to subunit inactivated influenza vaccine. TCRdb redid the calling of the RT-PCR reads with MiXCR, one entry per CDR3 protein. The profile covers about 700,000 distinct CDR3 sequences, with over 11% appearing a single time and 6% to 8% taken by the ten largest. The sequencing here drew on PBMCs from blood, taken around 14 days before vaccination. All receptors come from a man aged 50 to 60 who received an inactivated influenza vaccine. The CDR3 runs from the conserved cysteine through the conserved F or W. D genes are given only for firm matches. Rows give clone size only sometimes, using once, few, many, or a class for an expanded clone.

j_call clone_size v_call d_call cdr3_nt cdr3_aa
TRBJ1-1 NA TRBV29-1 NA TGCAGCGCCCGGACAGATTTGAACACTGAAGCTTTCTTT CSARTDLNTEAFF
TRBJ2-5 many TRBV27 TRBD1 TGTGCCAGCAGTTACAGGGGGCAAGAGACCCAGTACTTC CASSYRGQETQYF
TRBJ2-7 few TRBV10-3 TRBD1 TGTGTAGCATCGGGACAGGGGGCAGAGCAGTACTTC CVASGQGAEQYF
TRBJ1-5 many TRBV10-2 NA TGCGCCAGCTGGGGAGGGGCGGGCAATCAGCCCCAGCATTTT CASWGGAGNQPQHF
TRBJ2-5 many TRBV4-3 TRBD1 TGCGCCAGCAGCCTTCGCAGGGGGCAAGAGACCCAGTACTTC CASSLRRGQETQYF
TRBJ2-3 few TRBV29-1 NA TGCAGCGTCGGTGGGATGGGACAACTTATCACAGATACGCAGTATTTT CSVGGMGQLITDTQYF
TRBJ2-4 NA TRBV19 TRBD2 TGTGCCAGTAGTCCACGCGGGGGGCCCGGCATTCAGTACTTC CASSPRGGPGIQYF
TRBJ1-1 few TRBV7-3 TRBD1 TGTGCCAGCAGCTGGGACAGTGATACTGAAGCTTTCTTT CASSWDSDTEAFF
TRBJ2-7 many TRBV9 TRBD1 TGTGCCAGCAGTGGACAGGGTGGCGAGCAGTACTTC CASSGQGGEQYF
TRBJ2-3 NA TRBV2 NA TGTGCCAGCACCGACGGTAGCAGCACAGATACGCAGTATTTT CASTDGSSTDTQYF
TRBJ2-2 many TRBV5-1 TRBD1 TGCGCCAGCAGCTTGGTCGGGACAGGGGAAGGCGGGGAGCTGTTTTTT CASSLVGTGEGGELFF
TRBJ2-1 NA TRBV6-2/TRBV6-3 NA TGTGCCAGCAGTTATACAGGGCTAGCGGAGTACAATGAGCAGTTCTTC CASSYTGLAEYNEQFF
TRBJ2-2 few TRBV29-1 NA TGCAGCGCCCTCGGAGGGCTGATCCCCGGGGAGCTGTTTTTT CSALGGLIPGELFF
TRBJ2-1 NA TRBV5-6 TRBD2 TGTGCCAGCAGCTTGGCCGGTCTAGCGGGAGATGAGCAGTTCTTC CASSLAGLAGDEQFF
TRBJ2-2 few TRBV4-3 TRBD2 TGCGCCAGCAGCCAAGAGTGGGGAGGGTACGGCGGGGAGCTGTTTTTT CASSQEWGGYGGELFF
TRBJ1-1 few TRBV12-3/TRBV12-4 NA TGTGCCAGCAGCTACAGGGTCGAGGCCACTGAAGCTTTCTTT CASSYRVEATEAFF
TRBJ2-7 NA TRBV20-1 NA TGCAGTGCTAGAGATCACATCGATACCTACGAGCAGTACTTC CSARDHIDTYEQYF
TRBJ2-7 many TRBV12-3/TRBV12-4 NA TGTGCCAGCAGGAACAGCATTCTCTACGAGCAGTACTTC CASRNSILYEQYF
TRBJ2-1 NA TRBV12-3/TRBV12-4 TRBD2 TGTGCCAGCAGTTTTACTAGCGGGAGTAATGAGCAGTTCTTC CASSFTSGSNEQFF
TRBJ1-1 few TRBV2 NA TGTGCCTGCCGGGCAGGAAAGAACACTGAAGCTTTCTTT CACRAGKNTEAFF
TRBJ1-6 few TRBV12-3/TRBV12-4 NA TGTGCCAGCAGTTTTTCAGGATACAATTCACCCCTCCACTTT CASSFSGYNSPLHF
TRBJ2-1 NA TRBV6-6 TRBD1 TGTGCCAGCACCCAAGACAGGGGAGGTGAGCAGTTCTTC CASTQDRGGEQFF
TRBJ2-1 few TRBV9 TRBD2 TGTGCCAGCAGCGTACAGGGGACTAGCGGAAGGAGTGAGCAGTTCTTC CASSVQGTSGRSEQFF
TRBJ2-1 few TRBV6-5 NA TGTGCCAGCAGTTACTCGGGGGGGGCTCAGGAGCAGTTCTTC CASSYSGGAQEQFF
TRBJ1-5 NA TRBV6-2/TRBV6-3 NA TGTGCCAGCAGTTCAAAACCCGGGACACTACTCAATCAGCCCCAGCATTTT CASSSKPGTLLNQPQHF
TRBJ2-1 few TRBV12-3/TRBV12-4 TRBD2 TGTGCCAGCAGTTGGCTTAGCGGGGAGACCGGCCAGGGGACCTACAATGAGCAGTTCTTC CASSWLSGETGQGTYNEQFF
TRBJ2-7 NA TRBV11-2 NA TGTGCCAGCAGTTTTCTAGGACAAGGGGTCAGGCAGTACTTC CASSFLGQGVRQYF